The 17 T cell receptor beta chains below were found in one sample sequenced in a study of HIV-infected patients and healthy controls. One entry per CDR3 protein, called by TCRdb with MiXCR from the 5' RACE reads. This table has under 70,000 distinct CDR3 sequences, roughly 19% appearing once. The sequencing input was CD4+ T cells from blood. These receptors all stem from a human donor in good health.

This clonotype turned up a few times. The CDR3: CASSYTGQGRSPLHF. DNA for the CDR3: TGTGCCAGCAGTTACACCGGACAGGGGCGGTCACCCCTCCACTTT. The chain links TRBV6-5 to TRBJ1-6; the match to TRBD1 covers 9 bases. V gave up 2 bases and J gave up 10 bases; unmatched junction bases: 6. The CDR3 has 15 residues. Germline CDR1 and CDR2: MNHEY and SVGAGI.

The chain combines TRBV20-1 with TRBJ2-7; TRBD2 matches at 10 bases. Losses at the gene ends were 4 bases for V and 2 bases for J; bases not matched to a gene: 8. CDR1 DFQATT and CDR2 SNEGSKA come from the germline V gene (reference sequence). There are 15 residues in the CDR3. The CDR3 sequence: CSAKMLAGDAYEQYF. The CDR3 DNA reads TGCAGTGCTAAAATGCTAGCGGGGGACGCCTACGAGCAGTACTTC.

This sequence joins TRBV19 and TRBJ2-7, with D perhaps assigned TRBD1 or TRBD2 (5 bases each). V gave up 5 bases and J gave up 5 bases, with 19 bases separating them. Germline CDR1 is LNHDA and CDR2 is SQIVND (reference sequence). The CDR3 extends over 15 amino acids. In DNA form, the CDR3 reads TGTGCCAGTAGTGACGGGACCCGAAGTCACCACGAGCAGTACTTC. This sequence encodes CASSDGTRSHHEQYF.

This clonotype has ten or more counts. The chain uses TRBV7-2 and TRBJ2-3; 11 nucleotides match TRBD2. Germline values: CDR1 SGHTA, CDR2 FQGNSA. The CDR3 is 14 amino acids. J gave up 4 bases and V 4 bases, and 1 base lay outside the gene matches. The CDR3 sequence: CASSWGLAADTQYF. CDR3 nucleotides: TGTGCCAGCAGCTGGGGACTAGCGGCAGATACGCAGTATTTT. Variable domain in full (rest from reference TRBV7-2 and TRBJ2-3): GAGVSQSPSNKVTEKGKDVELRCDPISGHTALYWYRQSLGQGLEFLIYFQGNSAPDKSGLPSDRFSAERTGGSVSTLTIQRTQQEDSAVYLCASSWGLAADTQYFGPGTRLTVL.

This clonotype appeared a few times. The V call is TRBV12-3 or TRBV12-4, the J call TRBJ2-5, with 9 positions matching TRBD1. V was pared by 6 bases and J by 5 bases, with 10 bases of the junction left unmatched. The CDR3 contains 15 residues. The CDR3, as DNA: TGTGCCAGCAGCCCCGGACAGGGGCCCAAGGAGACCCAGTACTTC. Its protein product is CASSPGQGPKETQYF.

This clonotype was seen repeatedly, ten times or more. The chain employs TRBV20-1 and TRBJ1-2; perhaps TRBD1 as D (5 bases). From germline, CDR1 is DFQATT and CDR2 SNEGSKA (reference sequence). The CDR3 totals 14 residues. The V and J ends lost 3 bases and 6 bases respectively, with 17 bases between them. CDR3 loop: CSARVFLGDHGYTF. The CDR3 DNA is TGCAGTGCTAGGGTGTTTTTGGGGGATCATGGCTACACCTTC.

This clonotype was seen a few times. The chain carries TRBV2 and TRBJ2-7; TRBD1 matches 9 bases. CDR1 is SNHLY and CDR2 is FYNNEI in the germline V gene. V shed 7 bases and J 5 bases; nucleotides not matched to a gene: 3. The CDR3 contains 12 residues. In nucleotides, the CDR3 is TGTGCCAGCACACAGGGGGCCCACGAGCAGTACTTC. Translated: CASTQGAHEQYF.

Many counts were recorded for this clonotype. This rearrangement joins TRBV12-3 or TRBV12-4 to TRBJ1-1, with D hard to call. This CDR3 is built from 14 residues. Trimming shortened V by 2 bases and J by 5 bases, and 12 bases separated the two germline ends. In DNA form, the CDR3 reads TGTGCCAGCAGTTTAACCAGTGGGGAGACTGAAGCTTTCTTT. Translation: CASSLTSGETEAFF.

DNA for the CDR3: TGTGCCAGCAGCTTGGCGGGGGGTAGCAATCAGCCCCAGCATTTT. As protein: CASSLAGGSNQPQHF. The V and J genes are TRBV5-4 and TRBJ1-5; perhaps TRBD1 as D (5 bases). This CDR3 spans 15 amino acids. Trimming removed 0 bases from V and 0 bases from J, with 7 bases in between. Germline V lookup: CDR1 SGHNT, CDR2 YYREEE (reference sequence).

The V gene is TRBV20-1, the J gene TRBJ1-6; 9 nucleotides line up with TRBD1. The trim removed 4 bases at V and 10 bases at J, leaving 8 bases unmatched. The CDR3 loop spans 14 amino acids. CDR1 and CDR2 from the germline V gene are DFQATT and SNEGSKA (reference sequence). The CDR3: CSAISGQGLSPLHF. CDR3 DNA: TGCAGTGCTATTTCGGGACAGGGATTGTCACCCCTCCACTTT.

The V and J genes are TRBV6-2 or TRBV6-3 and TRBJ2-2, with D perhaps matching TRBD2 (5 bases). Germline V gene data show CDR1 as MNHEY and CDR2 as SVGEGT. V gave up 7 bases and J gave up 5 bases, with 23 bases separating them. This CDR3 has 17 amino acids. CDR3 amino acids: CASIKSRSSTRTGELFF. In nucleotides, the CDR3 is TGTGCCAGCATCAAATCAAGGTCTAGTACTAGGACCGGGGAGCTGTTTTTT.

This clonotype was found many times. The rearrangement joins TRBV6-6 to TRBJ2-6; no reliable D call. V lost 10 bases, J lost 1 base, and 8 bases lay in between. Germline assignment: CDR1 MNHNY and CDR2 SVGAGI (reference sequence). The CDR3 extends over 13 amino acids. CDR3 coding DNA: TGTGCCACCACTTCATCTGGGGCCAACGTCCTGACTTTC. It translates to CATTSSGANVLTF.

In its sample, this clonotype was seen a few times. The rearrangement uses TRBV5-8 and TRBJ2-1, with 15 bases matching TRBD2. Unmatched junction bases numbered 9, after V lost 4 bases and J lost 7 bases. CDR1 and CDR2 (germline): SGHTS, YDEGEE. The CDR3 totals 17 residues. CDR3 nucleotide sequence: TGTGCCAGCAGCGTTGGAGTGGGACTAGCGGGAGGTAATGAGCAGTTCTTC. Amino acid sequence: CASSVGVGLAGGNEQFF.

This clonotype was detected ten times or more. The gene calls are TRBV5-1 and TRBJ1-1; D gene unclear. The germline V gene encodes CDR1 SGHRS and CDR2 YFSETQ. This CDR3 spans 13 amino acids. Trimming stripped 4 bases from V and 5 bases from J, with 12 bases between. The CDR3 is CASSEQERTEAFF. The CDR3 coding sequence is TGCGCCAGCAGCGAGCAGGAAAGGACTGAAGCTTTCTTT.

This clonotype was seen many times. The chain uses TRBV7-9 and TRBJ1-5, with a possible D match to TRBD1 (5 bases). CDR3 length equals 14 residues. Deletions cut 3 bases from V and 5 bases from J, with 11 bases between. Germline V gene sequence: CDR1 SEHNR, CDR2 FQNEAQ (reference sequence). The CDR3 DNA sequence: TGTGCCAGCAGCTTTGAGGGGCTTCATCAGCCCCAGCATTTT. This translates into CASSFEGLHQPQHF.

The chain's CDR3 is CASSIDPTGGGYTF. The CDR3 DNA reads as TGTGCCAGTAGTATAGACCCCACCGGGGGGGGCTACACCTTC. The chain recombines TRBV19 with TRBJ1-2; tentatively, D is TRBD1 (5 bases). This CDR3 has 14 amino acids. The V gene lost 0 bases and the J gene lost 8 bases, with 13 bases spanning the gap. The germline V gene has CDR1 LNHDA and CDR2 SQIVND (reference sequence).

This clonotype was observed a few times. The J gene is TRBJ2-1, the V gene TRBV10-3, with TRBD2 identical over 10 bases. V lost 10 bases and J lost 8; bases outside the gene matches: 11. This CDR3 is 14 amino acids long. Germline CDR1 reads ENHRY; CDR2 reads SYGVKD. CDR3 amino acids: CATQGAGGFDEQFF. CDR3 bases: TGTGCCACCCAAGGAGCGGGAGGGTTTGATGAGCAGTTCTTC.